This T cell receptor (beta chain) was found in a study of circulating tumor DNA in untreated peripheral T-cell lymphoma. To note about this clone: The junction does not match germline at one end; this may be a read error.

The CDR3 runs to 13 residues. CDR1 and CDR2 from the germline V gene are MNHGY and SAAAGT. Only in-frame clones appear in the TCRdb table, and some are missing; sequencing was by immunoSEQ multiplex PCR. This table holds some 7,300 clones, around 76% found once. This sequence originates from a human donor with peripheral T-cell lymphoma. The sample taken for sequencing was tumor tissue. This chain joins TRBV6-8 and TRBJ1-5; D gene ambiguous. CDR3 sequence: CASSYGLGQPQHF. The DNA for the CDR3 is TGTGCCAGCAGTTACGGCCTGGGTCAGCCTCAGCATTTT.